This T cell receptor beta chain was sequenced during a study of blood T cell repertoires in COVID-19. Whole-study context: Samples came from the United States, Italy and Spain, spanning acute and convalescent COVID-19.

The study recruited people aged roughly 18 to 100 years across more than 20 US areas. Donors in Cohort 3 counted as recovered after two negative PCRs, clearance, or symptom resolution. As originally analysed: It was from reference gene primer amplification that nucleated cell counts were estimated. Sequenced by immunoSEQ multiplex PCR; TCRdb stores in-frame clones only, minus some. The V and J calls and clone size were taken over from that table, and D and trimming were inferred from the DNA. Among about 290,000 clones listed, around nine tenths were seen once. The V gene end was trimmed by 1 base and the J gene end by 6 bases; junction bases not matched to a gene: 4. Germline V gene sequence: CDR1 SGHDT, CDR2 YYEEEE. The CDR3 runs to 14 residues.

The sequence was obtained from a woman aged 40 to 49 who had recovered from COVID-19. The specimen sequenced was PBMCs or T cells enriched from blood (not recorded which). This chain joins TRBV5-6 and TRBJ1-2; 9 bases align to TRBD1. CDR3 sequence (DNA): TGTGCCAGCAGCTTGAATCGACAGGGGGATGGCTACACCTTC. This sequence encodes CASSLNRQGDGYTF.